This T cell receptor (beta chain) was identified during a study of shared clonotypes between healthy human individuals. This CDR3 is 15 amino acids long. Trimming left V 0 bases short and J 8 bases short, with 16 bases between. In germline, CDR1 is SGHRS, CDR2 YFSETQ. The protocol was immunoSEQ multiplex PCR, while the TCRdb copy is restricted to in-frame clones and leaves out a portion. The data show a few million clones, more than 80% seen once. This chain connects TRBV5-1 to TRBJ2-3; perhaps D is TRBD1 or TRBD2 (5 bases each). The TCR sequence derives from a man younger than 35 in good health. The sequencing input was naive CD4+ T cells sorted from blood. Subset meaning: CD45RA+ positively selected. This CDR3 is CASSLGGLSFPTQYF. Here the CDR3 DNA reads TGCGCCAGCAGCTTGGGGGGGTTAAGCTTCCCTACGCAGTATTTT.